What follows are 21 T cell receptor beta chains derived from one specimen sequenced in a study of CD8+CD57+ T cells in acquired aplastic anemia. TCR beta VDJ combinations and CDR3 sequences were profiled from genomic DNA. TCRdb reanalysed the reads using MiXCR and keeps one entry per CDR3 protein. The table includes some 140,000 distinct CDR3 sequences, about 50% detected once. Previously, flow cytometry had revealed CD8+CD57+ cell expansion in the patients chosen for sequencing. Sequencing was done on a sample of sorted CD4+, CD8+, or CD8+CD57+ T cells (not recorded which) from PBMCs. These receptors all stem from a human donor with aplastic anemia.

Ten or more counts support this clonotype. CDR3 coding DNA: TGTGCCAGCAGCGTCAAGGCGGGGGCTACGCGCACAGATACGCAGTATTTT. It is translated as CASSVKAGATRTDTQYF. The rearrangement links TRBV9 to TRBJ2-3; perhaps TRBD2 as D (7 bases). Germline V CDR1 and CDR2: SGDLS, YYNGEE. Trimming left V 2 bases short and J 1 base short, with 17 bases between. The CDR3 sequence is 17 residues long. The variable domain in full, completed from reference TRBV9 and TRBJ2-3, reads DSGVTQTPKHLITATGQRVTLRCSPRSGDLSVYWYQQSLDQGLQFLIQYYNGEERAKGNILERFSAQQFPDLHSELNLSSLELGDSALYFCASSVKAGATRTDTQYFGPGTRLTVL.

The V and J genes are TRBV7-9 and TRBJ1-2, with 10 nucleotides matching TRBD1. CDR1 and CDR2 (germline): SEHNR, FQNEAQ (reference sequence). V was clipped by 3 bases and J by 3 bases; unmatched bases: 1. The CDR3 totals 14 residues. This chain's CDR3 is CASSLTGGDYGYTF. In DNA, the CDR3 is TGTGCCAGCAGCTTGACAGGGGGCGACTATGGCTACACCTTC.

This clonotype was counted many times. The V gene is TRBV7-3, the J gene TRBJ2-2, with 8 nucleotides matching TRBD1. Germline CDR1 and CDR2: SGHTA and FQGTGA. The CDR3 has 14 amino acids. The trim removed 3 bases at V and 6 bases at J, leaving 3 bases unmatched. CDR3 loop: CASSFGRGPGELFF. CDR3 in DNA: TGTGCCAGCAGCTTCGGCAGGGGGCCCGGGGAGCTGTTTTTT.

V is TRBV11-1 and J is TRBJ1-1, with a tentative D call TRBD1 (6 bases). Germline V lookup: CDR1 SGHAT, CDR2 FQDESV (reference sequence). The V end lost 5 bases, the J end lost 6 bases, and 25 bases lay between the germline ends. The CDR3 covers 17 residues. As DNA, the CDR3 is TGTGCCAGCAGCCCCCTCGGGTACAGGGCTCTCGACGCTGAAGCTTTCTTT. Amino acids: CASSPLGYRALDAEAFF.

This clonotype occurred many times. This chain joins TRBV27 and TRBJ1-2, with D possibly matching TRBD1 (5 bases). The V end was cut by 3 bases, the J end by 3 bases, with 8 bases between. This CDR3 region has 13 residues. CDR1 is MNHEY, CDR2 SMNVEV, per germline (reference sequence). The CDR3 bases are TGTGCCAGCAGTTTGGGAGGGGACTATGGCTACACCTTC. This encodes CASSLGGDYGYTF.

This clonotype has at least ten counts. J is TRBJ2-7 and V is TRBV12-3 or TRBV12-4, with D perhaps matching TRBD2 (6 bases). The CDR3 is 15 residues long. V lost 8 bases to trimming and J lost 3 bases, with 20 bases between them. The CDR3 spells CASCEGRGFGYEQYF. CDR3 nucleotide sequence: TGTGCCAGCTGCGAGGGGCGGGGCTTCGGCTACGAGCAGTACTTC.

The chain couples TRBV10-3 to TRBJ1-1; D perhaps matches TRBD1 (5 bases). The germline gives CDR1 ENHRY, CDR2 SYGVKD. V was clipped by 4 bases and J by 2 bases, with 8 bases between them. The length of the CDR3 is 13 residues. CDR3 nucleotide sequence: TGTGCCATCAGTGCTGGGGGAAACACTGAAGCTTTCTTT. It yields the protein CAISAGGNTEAFF.

This clonotype was observed a handful of times. CDR3 sequence (DNA): TGTGCCAGCAGTTGGACTATGCATGAGCAGTTCTTC. Its protein is CASSWTMHEQFF. The J gene is TRBJ2-1, the V gene TRBV12-3 or TRBV12-4, with a weak D call TRBD2 (6 bases). This CDR3 contains 12 residues. V was cut by 4 bases and J by 8 bases, with 9 bases left in between.

About this clonotype itself: Just one base apart from a much larger clone, this may be a read error. V and J are TRBV11-2 and TRBJ2-5; D may be TRBD1 (5 bases). With 1 base removed from V and 0 bases from J, the gap between germline ends came to 15 bases. This CDR3 is built from 17 residues. From germline, CDR1 is SGHAT and CDR2 FQNNGV. The CDR3 protein is CASSLGWGDGNQETQYF. The CDR3 DNA sequence: TGTGCCAGCAGCTTAGGATGGGGCGACGGTAACCAAGAGACCCAGTACTTC.

This clonotype was observed many times. Its ends do not fully match the called genes, so a read error is possible. The V gene is TRBV29-1, the J gene TRBJ1-2; D might be TRBD1 (5 bases). CDR3 length: 13 residues. Germline loops: CDR1 SQVTM, CDR2 ANQGSEA. CDR3 bases: TGCAGCGTTGGGGACCGAGCTAACTATGGCCACACCTTC. Its translation: CSVGDRANYGHTF.

In the case of this clonotype: At one end the junction does not follow the germline gene, possibly because of a read error. The rearrangement links TRBV10-3 to TRBJ1-1; D gene ambiguous. Looked up from germline, CDR1 is ENHRY and CDR2 is SYGVKD. The CDR3 totals 15 residues. The CDR3 DNA sequence: TGTGCCATCAGTGAGTCAGGGTTAGGGAACACTAAAGCTTTCTTT. It translates to CAISESGLGNTKAFF.

Comment on this clonotype: At one end the junction does not follow the germline gene, possibly because of a read error. CDR3 loop: CASRYQSGRIF. In DNA, the CDR3 is TGTGCCAGTAGATACCAATCCGGCCGGATCTTT. This chain connects TRBV19 to TRBJ1-1; D gene uncertain. This CDR3 has 11 amino acids. Germline CDR1 reads LNHDA; CDR2 reads SQIVND (reference sequence).

The gene calls are TRBV6-1 and TRBJ1-5, with D perhaps matching TRBD1 (6 bases). The CDR3 is 13 amino acids. Per the germline V gene, CDR1 is MNHNS and CDR2 is SASEGT. Deletions cut 1 base from V and 11 bases from J, with 12 bases between. For the CDR3, the DNA is TGTGCCAGCAGTGAAGAAACCTACAGGGCCCAGCATTTT. Protein sequence: CASSEETYRAQHF.

This clonotype has more than one count but fewer than ten. The V gene is TRBV9, the J gene TRBJ1-3; no firm D call. Trimming left V 2 bases short and J 0 bases short, with 12 bases between. Germline CDR1 and CDR2: SGDLS and YYNGEE. CDR3 length equals 16 residues. As DNA, the CDR3 is TGTGCCAGCAGCGTTGGACCCTTAAGCTCTGGAAACACCATATATTTT. Protein: CASSVGPLSSGNTIYF.

This clonotype was detected only a few times. The gene calls are TRBV7-8 and TRBJ2-7; 12 bases align to TRBD2. From germline, CDR1 is SGHVS and CDR2 FQNEAQ. This CDR3 is built from 13 residues. Trimming removed 7 bases from V and 4 bases from J; junction bases left unmatched: 2. Here the CDR3 DNA reads TGTGCCAGCACCGGGACTAGCGGGTACGAGCAGTACTTC. Translation: CASTGTSGYEQYF.

A remark on this clonotype: A junction boundary mismatches the germline segment, possibly from a read error. This chain uses TRBV2 with TRBJ1-2; no clear D. In germline, CDR1 is SNHLY, CDR2 FYNNEI. The CDR3 spans 14 residues. The CDR3 DNA sequence: TGTGCCAGCAGTCGTCAGGAGAGCTACTATGGCTACGCCTTC. Translation gives CASSRQESYYGYAF.

By share of the sample, this clonotype is medium-sized. The chain is built from TRBV10-3 and TRBJ2-5; D is uncertain. The CDR3 is 14 residues long. Germline V gene data show CDR1 as ENHRY and CDR2 as SYGVKD. V gave up 6 bases and J gave up 0 bases, with 11 bases separating them. This chain's CDR3 is CAISDDQYQETQYF. CDR3 sequence (DNA): TGTGCCATCAGCGATGACCAGTACCAAGAGACCCAGTACTTC.

Many counts were recorded for this clonotype. V is TRBV9 and J is TRBJ2-7, with 7 bases that match TRBD1. Germline CDR1 reads SGDLS; CDR2 reads YYNGEE. V lost 4 bases to trimming and J lost 3 bases; unmatched junction nucleotides: 10. CDR3 size: 15 residues. This CDR3 reads CASSPLSGTDYEQYF. The CDR3 nucleotides are TGTGCCAGCAGCCCACTTTCCGGGACAGACTACGAGCAGTACTTC. Full variable domain (outside the CDR3, taken from reference TRBV9 and TRBJ2-7): DSGVTQTPKHLITATGQRVTLRCSPRSGDLSVYWYQQSLDQGLQFLIQYYNGEERAKGNILERFSAQQFPDLHSELNLSSLELGDSALYFCASSPLSGTDYEQYFGPGTRLTVT.

This rearrangement joins TRBV16 to TRBJ1-6, with D possibly TRBD1 on 6 matching bases. This CDR3 has 14 residues. Trimming stripped 4 bases from V and 6 bases from J, with 10 bases between. Germline CDR1 KGHSY, CDR2 FQNENV. CDR3 DNA sequence: TGTGCCAGCAGCCGTGACAGGTTTAATTCACCCCTCCACTTT. Protein: CASSRDRFNSPLHF.

The chain combines TRBV4-2 with TRBJ1-3; possibly TRBD1 for D (5 bases). Germline V lookup: CDR1 LGHNA, CDR2 YNFKEQ. V was trimmed by 2 bases and J by 2 bases, leaving 10 bases between them. The CDR3 sequence is 15 residues long. The CDR3 DNA sequence: TGTGCCAGCAGCCAAAGGGGTGAAGCTGGAAACACCATATATTTT. Translated, it gives CASSQRGEAGNTIYF.

The sample holds a few counts of this clonotype. The rearrangement links TRBV5-1 to TRBJ2-4, with 12 bases that match TRBD1. CDR1 is SGHRS and CDR2 is YFSETQ in the germline V gene. V was clipped by 1 base and J by 0 bases; unmatched bases: 8. The CDR3 has 19 amino acids. CDR3 amino acids: CASSLLPGQGALAKNIQYF. The DNA for the CDR3 is TGCGCCAGCAGCTTGTTACCGGGACAGGGGGCCCTAGCCAAAAACATTCAGTACTTC.